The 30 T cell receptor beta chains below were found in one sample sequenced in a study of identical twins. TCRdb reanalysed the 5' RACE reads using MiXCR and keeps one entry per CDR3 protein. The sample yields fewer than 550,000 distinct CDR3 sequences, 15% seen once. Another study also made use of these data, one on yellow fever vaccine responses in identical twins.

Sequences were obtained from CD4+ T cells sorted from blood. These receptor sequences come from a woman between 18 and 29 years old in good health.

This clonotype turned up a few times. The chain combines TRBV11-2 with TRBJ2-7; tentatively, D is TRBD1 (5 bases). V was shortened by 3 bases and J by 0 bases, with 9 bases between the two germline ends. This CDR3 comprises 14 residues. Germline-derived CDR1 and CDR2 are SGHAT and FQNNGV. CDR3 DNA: TGTGCCAGCAGCTTCGACAGTTACTCCTACGAGCAGTACGTC. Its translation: CASSFDSYSYEQYV.

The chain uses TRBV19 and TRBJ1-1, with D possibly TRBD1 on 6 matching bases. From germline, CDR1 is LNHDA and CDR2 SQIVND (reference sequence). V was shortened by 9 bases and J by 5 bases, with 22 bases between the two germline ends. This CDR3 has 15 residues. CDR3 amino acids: CASSFSTGSKTEAFF. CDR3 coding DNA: TGTGCCAGCAGTTTCTCCACAGGGTCGAAGACTGAAGCTTTCTTT.

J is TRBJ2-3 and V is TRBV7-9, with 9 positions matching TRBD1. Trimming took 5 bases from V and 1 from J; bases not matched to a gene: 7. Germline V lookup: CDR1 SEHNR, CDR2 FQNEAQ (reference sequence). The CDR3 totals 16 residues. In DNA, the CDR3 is TGTGCCAGCAGCAAACAGGGGGCTGAGGGCACAGATACGCAGTATTTT. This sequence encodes CASSKQGAEGTDTQYF.

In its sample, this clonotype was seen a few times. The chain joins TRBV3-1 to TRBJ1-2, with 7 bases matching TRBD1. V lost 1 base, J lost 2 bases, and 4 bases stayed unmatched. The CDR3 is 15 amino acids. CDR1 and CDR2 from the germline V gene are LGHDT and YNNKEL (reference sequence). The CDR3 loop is CASSQVAGGNYGYTF. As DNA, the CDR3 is TGTGCCAGCAGCCAAGTGGCAGGGGGGAACTATGGCTACACCTTC.

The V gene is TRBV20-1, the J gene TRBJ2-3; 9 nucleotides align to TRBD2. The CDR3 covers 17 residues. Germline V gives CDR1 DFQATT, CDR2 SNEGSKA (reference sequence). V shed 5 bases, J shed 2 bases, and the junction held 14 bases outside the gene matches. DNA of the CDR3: TGCAGTGCTCTTACATCGGGGGGACTAGCTATCACAGATACGCAGTATTTT. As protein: CSALTSGGLAITDTQYF.

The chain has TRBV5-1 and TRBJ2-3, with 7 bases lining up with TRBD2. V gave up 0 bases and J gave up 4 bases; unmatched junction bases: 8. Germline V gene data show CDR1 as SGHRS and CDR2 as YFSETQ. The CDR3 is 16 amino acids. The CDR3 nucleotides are TGCGCCAGCAGCTTGGCCCCAGCGGGATTTGCAGATACGCAGTATTTT. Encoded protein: CASSLAPAGFADTQYF. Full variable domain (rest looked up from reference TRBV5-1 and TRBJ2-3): KAGVTQTPRYLIKTRGQQVTLSCSPISGHRSVSWYQQTPGQGLQFLFEYFSETQRNKGNFPGRFSGRQFSNSRSEMNVSTLELGDSALYLCASSLAPAGFADTQYFGPGTRLTVL.

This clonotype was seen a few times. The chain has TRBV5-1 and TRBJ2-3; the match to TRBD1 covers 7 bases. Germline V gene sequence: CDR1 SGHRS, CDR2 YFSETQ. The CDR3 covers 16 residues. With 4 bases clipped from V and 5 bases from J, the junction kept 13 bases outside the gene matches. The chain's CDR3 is CASSASWSTGLDTQYF. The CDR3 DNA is TGCGCCAGCAGCGCATCCTGGTCGACAGGGTTAGATACGCAGTATTTT.

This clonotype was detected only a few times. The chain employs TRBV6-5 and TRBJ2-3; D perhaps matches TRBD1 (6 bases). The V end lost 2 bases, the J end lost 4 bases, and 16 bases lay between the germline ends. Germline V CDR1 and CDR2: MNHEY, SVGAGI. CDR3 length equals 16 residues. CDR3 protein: CASSYGRAGAADTQYF. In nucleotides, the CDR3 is TGTGCCAGCAGTTACGGCAGGGCAGGGGCAGCAGATACGCAGTATTTT.

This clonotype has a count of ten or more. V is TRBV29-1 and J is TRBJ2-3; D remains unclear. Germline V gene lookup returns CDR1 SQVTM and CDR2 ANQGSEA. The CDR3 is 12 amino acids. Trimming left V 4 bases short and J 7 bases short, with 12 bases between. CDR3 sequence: CSVVVSLNTQYF. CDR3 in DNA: TGCAGCGTTGTTGTGAGTCTAAATACGCAGTATTTT.

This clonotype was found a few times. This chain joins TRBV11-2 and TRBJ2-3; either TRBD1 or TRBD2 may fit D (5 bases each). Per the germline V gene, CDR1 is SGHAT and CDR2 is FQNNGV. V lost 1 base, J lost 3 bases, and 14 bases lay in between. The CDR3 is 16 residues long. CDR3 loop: CASSLGGSQSTDTQYF. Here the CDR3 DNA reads TGTGCCAGCAGCTTAGGGGGGTCCCAAAGTACAGATACGCAGTATTTT.

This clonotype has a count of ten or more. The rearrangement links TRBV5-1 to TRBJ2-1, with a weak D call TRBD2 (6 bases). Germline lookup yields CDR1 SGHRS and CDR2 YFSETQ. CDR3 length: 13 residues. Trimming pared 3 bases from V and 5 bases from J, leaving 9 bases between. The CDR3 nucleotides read TGCGCCAGCAGCTCGGCTAGCGACAATGAGCAGTTCTTC. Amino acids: CASSSASDNEQFF.

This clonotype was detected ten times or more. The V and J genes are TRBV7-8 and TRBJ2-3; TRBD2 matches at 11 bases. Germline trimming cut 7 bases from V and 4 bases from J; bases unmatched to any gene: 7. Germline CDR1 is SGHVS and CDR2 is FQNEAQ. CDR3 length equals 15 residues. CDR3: CASTPGLAVSDTQYF. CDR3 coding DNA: TGTGCCAGCACGCCGGGACTAGCGGTATCAGATACGCAGTATTTT.

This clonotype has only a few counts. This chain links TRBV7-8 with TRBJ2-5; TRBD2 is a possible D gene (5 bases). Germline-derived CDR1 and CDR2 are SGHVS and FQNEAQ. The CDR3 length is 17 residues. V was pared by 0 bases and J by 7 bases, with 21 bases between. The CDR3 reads CASSLAPTRQPLGTQYF. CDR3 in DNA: TGTGCCAGCAGCTTAGCCCCAACTAGGCAACCATTGGGGACCCAGTACTTC.

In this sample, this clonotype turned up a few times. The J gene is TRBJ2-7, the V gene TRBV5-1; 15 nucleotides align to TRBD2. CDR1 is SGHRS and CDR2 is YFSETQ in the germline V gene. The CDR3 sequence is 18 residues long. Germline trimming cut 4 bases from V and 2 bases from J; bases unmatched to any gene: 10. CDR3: CASSQAGTSGRLTYEQYF. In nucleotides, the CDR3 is TGCGCCAGCAGCCAGGCCGGGACTAGCGGGAGGTTAACCTACGAGCAGTACTTC.

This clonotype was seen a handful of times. CDR3 region: CASTPTPSYRADTQYF. CDR3 nucleotides: TGTGCCAGTACACCAACCCCTTCGTATCGGGCAGATACGCAGTATTTT. The V call is TRBV19, the J call TRBJ2-3; no clear D gene. Trimming took off 7 bases at V and 4 bases at J, with 21 bases between the two ends. CDR1 and CDR2 (germline): LNHDA, SQIVND (reference sequence). The CDR3 sequence is 16 residues long.

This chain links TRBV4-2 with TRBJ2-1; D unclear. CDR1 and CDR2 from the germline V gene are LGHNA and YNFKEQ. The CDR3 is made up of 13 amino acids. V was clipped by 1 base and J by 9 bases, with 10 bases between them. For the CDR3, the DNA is TGTGCCAGCAGCCAAGCCACGGCGGTTGAGCAGTTCTTC. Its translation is CASSQATAVEQFF.

The CDR3 DNA follows: TGTGCCAGCGAAGGGGTAGGGGGGGGGTACTACAATGAGCAGTTCTTC. The encoded protein is CASEGVGGGYYNEQFF. The chain carries TRBV6-1 and TRBJ2-1; maybe TRBD2 (7 bases). CDR3 length: 16 residues. The ends were cut back, 8 bases at V and 3 bases at J, with 20 bases in the middle. The germline V gene encodes CDR1 MNHNS and CDR2 SASEGT.

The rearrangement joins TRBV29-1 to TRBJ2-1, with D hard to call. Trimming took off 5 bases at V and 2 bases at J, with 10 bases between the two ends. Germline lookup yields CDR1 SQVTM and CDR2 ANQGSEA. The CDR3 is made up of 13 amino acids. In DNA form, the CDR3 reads TGCAGCGTTCGGACGTCTACCTACAATGAGCAGTTCTTC. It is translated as CSVRTSTYNEQFF.

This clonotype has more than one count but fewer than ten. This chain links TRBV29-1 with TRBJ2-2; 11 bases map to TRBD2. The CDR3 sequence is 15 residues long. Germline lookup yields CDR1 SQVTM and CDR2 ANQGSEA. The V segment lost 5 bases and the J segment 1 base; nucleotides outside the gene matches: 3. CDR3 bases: TGCAGCGTTAGGGGACTAGCGGAGAACACCGGGGAGCTGTTTTTT. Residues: CSVRGLAENTGELFF.

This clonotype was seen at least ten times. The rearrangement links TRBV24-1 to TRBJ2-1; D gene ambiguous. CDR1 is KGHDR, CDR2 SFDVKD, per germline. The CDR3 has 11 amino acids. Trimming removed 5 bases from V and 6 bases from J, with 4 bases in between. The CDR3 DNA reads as TGTGCCACCAGTGTCAGCAATGAGCAGTTCTTC. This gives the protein CATSVSNEQFF.

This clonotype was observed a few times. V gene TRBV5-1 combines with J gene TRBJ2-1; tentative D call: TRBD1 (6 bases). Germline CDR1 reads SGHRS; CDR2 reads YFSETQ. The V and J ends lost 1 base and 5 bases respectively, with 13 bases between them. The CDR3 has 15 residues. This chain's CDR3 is CASSLRWGPDNEQFF. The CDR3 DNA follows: TGCGCCAGCAGCTTGAGGTGGGGGCCTGACAATGAGCAGTTCTTC.

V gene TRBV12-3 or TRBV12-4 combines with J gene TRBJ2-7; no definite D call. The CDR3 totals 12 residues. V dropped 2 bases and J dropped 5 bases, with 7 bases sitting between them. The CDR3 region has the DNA TGTGCCAGCAGTTTAACGCATAACGAGCAGTACTTC. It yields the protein CASSLTHNEQYF.

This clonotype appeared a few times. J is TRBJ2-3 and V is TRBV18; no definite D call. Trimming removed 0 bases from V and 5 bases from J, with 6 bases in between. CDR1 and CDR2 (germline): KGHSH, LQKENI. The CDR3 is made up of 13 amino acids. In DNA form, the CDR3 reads TGTGCCAGCTCACCACCCCCCGTAGATACGCAGTATTTT. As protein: CASSPPPVDTQYF.

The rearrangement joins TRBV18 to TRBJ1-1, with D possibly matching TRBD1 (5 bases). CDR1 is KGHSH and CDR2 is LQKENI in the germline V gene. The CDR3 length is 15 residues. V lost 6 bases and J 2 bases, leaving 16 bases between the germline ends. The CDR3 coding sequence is TGTGCCAGCTCCCGACAGCTAACAATTAACACTGAAGCTTTCTTT. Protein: CASSRQLTINTEAFF.

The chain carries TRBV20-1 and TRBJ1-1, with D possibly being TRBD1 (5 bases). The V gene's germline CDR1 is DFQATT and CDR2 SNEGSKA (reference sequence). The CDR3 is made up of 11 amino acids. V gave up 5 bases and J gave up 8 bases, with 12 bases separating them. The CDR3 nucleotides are TGCAGTGCTGCCGGGGCAATCGAAGCTTTCTTT. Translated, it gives CSAAGAIEAFF.

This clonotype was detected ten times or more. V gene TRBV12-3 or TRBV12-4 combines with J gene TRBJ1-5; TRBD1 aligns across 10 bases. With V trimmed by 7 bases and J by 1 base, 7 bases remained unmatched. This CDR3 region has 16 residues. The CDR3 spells CASTRTGGQSNQPQHF. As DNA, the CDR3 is TGTGCCAGCACCAGGACAGGGGGTCAGAGCAATCAGCCCCAGCATTTT.

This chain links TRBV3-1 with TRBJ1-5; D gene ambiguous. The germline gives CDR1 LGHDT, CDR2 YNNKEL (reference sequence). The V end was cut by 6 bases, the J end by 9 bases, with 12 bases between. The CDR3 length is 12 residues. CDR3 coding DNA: TGTGCCAGCAGTCCCCGGGAGGGGCCCCAGCATTTT. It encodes CASSPREGPQHF. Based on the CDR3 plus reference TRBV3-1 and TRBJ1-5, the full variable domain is DTAVSQTPKYLVTQMGNDKSIKCEQNLGHDTMYWYKQDSKKFLKIMFSYNNKELIINETVPNRFSPKSPDKAHLNLHINSLELGDSAVYFCASSPREGPQHFGDGTRLSIL.

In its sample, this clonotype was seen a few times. The CDR3 loop reads CASSQSPSGRDTQYF. For the CDR3, the DNA is TGTGCCAGCAGTCAATCGCCTAGCGGGAGAGATACGCAGTATTTT. The chain carries TRBV6-1 and TRBJ2-3; TRBD2 matches at 10 bases. The germline gives CDR1 MNHNS, CDR2 SASEGT. Losses at the gene ends were 5 bases for V and 5 bases for J; bases not matched to a gene: 7. This CDR3 is 15 amino acids long.

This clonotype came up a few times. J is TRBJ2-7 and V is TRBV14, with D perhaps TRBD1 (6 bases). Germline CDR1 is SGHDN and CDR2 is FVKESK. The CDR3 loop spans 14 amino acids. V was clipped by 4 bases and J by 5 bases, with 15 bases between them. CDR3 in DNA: TGTGCCAGCAGCCCAACAGGGATTCTGAACGAGCAGTACTTC. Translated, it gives CASSPTGILNEQYF.

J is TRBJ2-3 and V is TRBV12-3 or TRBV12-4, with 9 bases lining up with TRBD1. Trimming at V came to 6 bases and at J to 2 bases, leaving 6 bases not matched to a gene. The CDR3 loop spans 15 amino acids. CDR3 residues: CASSPWDRATDTQYF. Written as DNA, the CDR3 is TGTGCCAGCAGCCCTTGGGACAGGGCCACAGATACGCAGTATTTT.